The T cell receptor (beta chain) described here comes from a study of blood T cell repertoires in COVID-19 (dated by TCRdb to 2020 to 2021). For the wider study: The collaborator samples originated in the United States, Italy and Spain and spanned the acute and convalescent phases of COVID-19. The repertoires were released in a freely available public database intended as a resource for research on the immune response to SARS-CoV-2. The material from the prospective study consisted of cDNA or gDNA derived from T cells, B-cell-depleted T cells, or PBMCs. The samples were drawn from two sources: the first 160 participants of the ongoing ImmuneRACE study, and 1,200 or so subjects contributed by 6 global collaborators. Where available, HLA class I and class II types were obtained from metadata supplied by the sample provider rather than from assay-based typing. Subjects who had been exposed to COVID-19, were actively infected with it, or had recovered from it provided the deeply sampled blood TCRbeta repertoires that made up the dataset. Nearly every sample came with metadata listing a de-identified subject ID, COVID-19 status, age in years and sex. Points the paper makes about the study in general: Clinical and demographic metadata were provided uncurated, with the amount varying by source and participant.

Reading from cysteine to phenylalanine, the CDR3 counts 13 amino acids. The entry retains the CDR3 DNA only, 39 bases that are in frame from base 1. Taken from the germline V gene, the CDR1 and CDR2 loops are MDHEN and SYDVKM. V and J are truncated by 6 bases and 12 bases respectively, leaving an intervening sequence of 18 bases. Comments on this clone: Its antigen is unknown. Nothing much larger sits one base from this clone, and base qualities are not available.

Each collaborating institution followed its own protocols to collect whole blood in K2EDTA tubes. For TCRbeta analysis, collaborator samples were shipped as frozen whole blood, as isolated PBMCs, or as DNA extracted from either sample type. TCRbeta CDR3 regions were amplified from genomic DNA by means of the immunoSEQ Assay, a bias-controlled multiplex PCR. Per the source publication's procedure: Within the assay, amplification of reference gene primers was used to estimate how many nucleated cells each sample contained. To quantify the absolute abundance of each unique TCRbeta CDR3 rearrangement, sequence reads were collapsed and filtered. For each sample, productive Simpson clonality was calculated as the square root of Simpson's diversity index over productive rearrangements. TCRdb obtained this table from immuneACCESS and retained in-frame rearrangements with V and J assigned. These tables miss some clones; where compared with another copy, unresolved V genes account for less than half of the shortfall, and the remainder is unexplained. That table supplies the V and J calls and clone size; D and trimming were determined from the DNA. The sample data list approximately 670,000 clones, and around 90% of these were observed just once. The ten largest make up around 0.3% of the sample.

The chain uses TRBV28 and TRBJ2-1; TRBD2 is possibly the D segment (5 matching bases). The sample consisted of peripheral blood. The receptor was derived from a woman aged 18-29 years with acute or convalescent COVID-19. The CDR3 region: CASRLGGGPRQFF. Read as DNA, the sequence is TGTGCCAGCAGGCTAGGAGGCGGCCCCAGGCAGTTCTTC.